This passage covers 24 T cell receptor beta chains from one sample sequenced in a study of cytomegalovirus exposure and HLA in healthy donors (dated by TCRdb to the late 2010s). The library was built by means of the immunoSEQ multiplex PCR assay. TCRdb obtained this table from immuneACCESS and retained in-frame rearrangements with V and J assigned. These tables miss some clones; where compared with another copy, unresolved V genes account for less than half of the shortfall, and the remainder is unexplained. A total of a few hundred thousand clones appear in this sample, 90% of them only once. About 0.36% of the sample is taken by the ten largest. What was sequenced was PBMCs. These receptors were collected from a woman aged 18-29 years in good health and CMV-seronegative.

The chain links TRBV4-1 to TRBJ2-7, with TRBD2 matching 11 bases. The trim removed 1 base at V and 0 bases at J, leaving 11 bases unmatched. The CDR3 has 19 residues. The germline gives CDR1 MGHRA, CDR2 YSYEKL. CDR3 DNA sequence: TGCGCCAGCAGCCAAGGAGAGGTACTAGCGGGGGCTAGCTCCTACGAGCAGTACTTC. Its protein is CASSQGEVLAGASSYEQYF.

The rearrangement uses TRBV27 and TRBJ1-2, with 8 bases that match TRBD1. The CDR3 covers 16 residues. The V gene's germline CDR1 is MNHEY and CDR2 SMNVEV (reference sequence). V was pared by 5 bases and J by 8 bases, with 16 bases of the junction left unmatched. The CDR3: CASSTTSAQGARGYTF. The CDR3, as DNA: TGTGCCAGCAGTACAACGAGTGCTCAGGGGGCTCGCGGCTACACCTTC.

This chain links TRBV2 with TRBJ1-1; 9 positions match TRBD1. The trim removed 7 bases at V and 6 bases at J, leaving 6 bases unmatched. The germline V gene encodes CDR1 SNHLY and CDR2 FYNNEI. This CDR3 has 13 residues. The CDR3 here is CASIRDRDSEAFF. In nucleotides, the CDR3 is TGTGCCAGCATTCGGGACAGGGACTCTGAAGCTTTCTTT.

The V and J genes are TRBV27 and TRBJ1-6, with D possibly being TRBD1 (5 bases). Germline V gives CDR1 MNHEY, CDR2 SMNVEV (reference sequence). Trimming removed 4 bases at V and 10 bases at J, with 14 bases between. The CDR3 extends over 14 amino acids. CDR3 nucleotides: TGTGCCAGCAGTTCCCCCGGTAGGGGCTCACCCCTCCACTTT. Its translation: CASSSPGRGSPLHF.

The CDR3 protein is CASSLGHSEAFF. Here the CDR3 DNA reads TGTGCCAGCAGCCTAGGACATTCTGAAGCTTTCTTT. The V call is TRBV28, the J call TRBJ1-1; tentatively, D is TRBD1 (5 bases). This CDR3 comprises 12 residues. Germline loops: CDR1 MDHEN, CDR2 SYDVKM. V was shortened by 6 bases and J by 6 bases, with 11 bases between the two germline ends.

The CDR3 region is CASSLESGSYNEQFF. In DNA, the CDR3 is TGCGCCAGCAGCTTGGAATCGGGGTCCTACAATGAGCAGTTCTTC. This chain uses TRBV5-1 with TRBJ2-1, with a weak D call TRBD2 (5 bases). V was clipped by 0 bases and J by 1 base, with 8 bases between them. Germline loops: CDR1 SGHRS, CDR2 YFSETQ. The CDR3 covers 15 residues.

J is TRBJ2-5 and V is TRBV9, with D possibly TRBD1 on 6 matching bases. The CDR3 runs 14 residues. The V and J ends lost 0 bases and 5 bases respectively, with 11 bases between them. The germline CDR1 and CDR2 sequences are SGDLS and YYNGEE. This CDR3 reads CASSVDGRGETQYF. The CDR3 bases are TGTGCCAGCAGCGTAGACGGCAGGGGTGAGACCCAGTACTTC.

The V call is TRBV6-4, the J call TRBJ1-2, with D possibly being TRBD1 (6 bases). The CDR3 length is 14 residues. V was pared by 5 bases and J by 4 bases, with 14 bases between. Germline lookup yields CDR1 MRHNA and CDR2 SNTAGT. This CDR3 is CASSPQGWSYGYTF. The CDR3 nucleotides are TGTGCCAGCAGTCCCCAGGGGTGGAGCTATGGCTACACCTTC.

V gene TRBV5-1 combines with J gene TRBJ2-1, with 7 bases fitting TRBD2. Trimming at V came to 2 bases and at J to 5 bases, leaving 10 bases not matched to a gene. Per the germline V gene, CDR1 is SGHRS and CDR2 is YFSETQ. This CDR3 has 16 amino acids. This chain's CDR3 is CASSFSLMAGDNEQFF. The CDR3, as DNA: TGCGCCAGCAGCTTCTCTCTGATGGCGGGAGACAATGAGCAGTTCTTC. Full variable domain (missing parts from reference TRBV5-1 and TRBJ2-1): KAGVTQTPRYLIKTRGQQVTLSCSPISGHRSVSWYQQTPGQGLQFLFEYFSETQRNKGNFPGRFSGRQFSNSRSEMNVSTLELGDSALYLCASSFSLMAGDNEQFFGPGTRLTVL.

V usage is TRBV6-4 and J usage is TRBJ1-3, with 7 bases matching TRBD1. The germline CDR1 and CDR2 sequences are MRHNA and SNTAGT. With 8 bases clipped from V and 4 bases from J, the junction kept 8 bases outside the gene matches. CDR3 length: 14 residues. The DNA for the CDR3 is TGTGCCAGCGGCCCCGGGACAGCCGGAAACACCATATATTTT. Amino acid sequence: CASGPGTAGNTIYF.

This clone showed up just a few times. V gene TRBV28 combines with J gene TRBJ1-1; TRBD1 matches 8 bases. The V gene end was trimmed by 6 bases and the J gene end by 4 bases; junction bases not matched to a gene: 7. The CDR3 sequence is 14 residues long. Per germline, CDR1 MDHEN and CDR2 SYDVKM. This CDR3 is CASSYRQGTTEAFF. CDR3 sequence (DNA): TGTGCCAGCAGCTACCGACAGGGGACCACTGAAGCTTTCTTT.

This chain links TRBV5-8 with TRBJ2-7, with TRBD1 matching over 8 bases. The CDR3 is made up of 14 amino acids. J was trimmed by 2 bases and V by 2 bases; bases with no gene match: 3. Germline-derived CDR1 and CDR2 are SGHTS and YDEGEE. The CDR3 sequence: CASSFQGAPYEQYF. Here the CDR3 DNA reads TGTGCCAGCAGCTTCCAGGGGGCACCCTACGAGCAGTACTTC.

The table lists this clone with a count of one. The CDR3 DNA reads TGTGCCATCAGTGCGGGGGGTGCTAATGAAAAACTGTTTTTT. Protein product: CAISAGGANEKLFF. This chain joins TRBV10-3 and TRBJ1-4; weak D call: TRBD1 (5 bases). Germline V gene data show CDR1 as ENHRY and CDR2 as SYGVKD. V was clipped by 4 bases and J by 3 bases, with 9 bases between them. The CDR3 consists of 14 residues.

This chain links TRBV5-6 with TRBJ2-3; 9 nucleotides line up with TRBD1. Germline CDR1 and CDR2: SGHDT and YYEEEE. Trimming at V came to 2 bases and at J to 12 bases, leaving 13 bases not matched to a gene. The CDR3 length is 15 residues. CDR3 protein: CASSLGRLGQGLQYF. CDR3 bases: TGTGCCAGCAGCTTAGGGAGACTGGGACAGGGTCTCCAGTATTTT.

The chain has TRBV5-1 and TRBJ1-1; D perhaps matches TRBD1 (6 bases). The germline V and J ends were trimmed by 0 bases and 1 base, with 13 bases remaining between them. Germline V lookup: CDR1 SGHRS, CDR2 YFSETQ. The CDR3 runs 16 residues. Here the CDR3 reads CASSLASRTANTEAFF. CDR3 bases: TGCGCCAGCAGCTTGGCCAGTCGGACAGCGAACACTGAAGCTTTCTTT.

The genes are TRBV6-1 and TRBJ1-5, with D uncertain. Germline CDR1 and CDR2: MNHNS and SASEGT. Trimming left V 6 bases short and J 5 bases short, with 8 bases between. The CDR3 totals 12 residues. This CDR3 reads CASREGYQPQHF. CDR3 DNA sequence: TGTGCCAGCAGAGAGGGTTATCAGCCCCAGCATTTT.

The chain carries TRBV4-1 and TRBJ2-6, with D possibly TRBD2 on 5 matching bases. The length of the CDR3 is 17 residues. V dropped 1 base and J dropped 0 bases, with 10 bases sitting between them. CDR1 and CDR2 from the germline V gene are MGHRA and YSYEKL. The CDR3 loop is CASSQVGMGSGANVLTF. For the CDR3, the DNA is TGCGCCAGCAGCCAAGTCGGGATGGGCTCTGGGGCCAACGTCCTGACTTTC.

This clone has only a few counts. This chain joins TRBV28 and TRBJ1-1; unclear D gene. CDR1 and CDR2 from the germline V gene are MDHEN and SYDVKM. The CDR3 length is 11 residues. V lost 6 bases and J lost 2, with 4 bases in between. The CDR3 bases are TGTGCCAGCAGACAAAACACTGAAGCTTTCTTT. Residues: CASRQNTEAFF.

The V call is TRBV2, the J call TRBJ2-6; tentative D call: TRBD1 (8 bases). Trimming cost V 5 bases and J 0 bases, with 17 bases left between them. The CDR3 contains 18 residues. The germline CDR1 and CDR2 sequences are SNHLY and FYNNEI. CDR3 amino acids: CASSRGDRLPSGANVLTF. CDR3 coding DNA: TGTGCCAGCAGTCGGGGGGACAGGTTACCCTCTGGGGCCAACGTCCTGACTTTC. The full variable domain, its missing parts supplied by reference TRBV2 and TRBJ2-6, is EPEVTQTPSHQVTQMGQEVILRCVPISNHLYFYWYRQILGQKVEFLVSFYNNEISEKSEIFDDQFSVERPDGSNFTLKIRSTKLEDSAMYFCASSRGDRLPSGANVLTFGAGSRLTVL.

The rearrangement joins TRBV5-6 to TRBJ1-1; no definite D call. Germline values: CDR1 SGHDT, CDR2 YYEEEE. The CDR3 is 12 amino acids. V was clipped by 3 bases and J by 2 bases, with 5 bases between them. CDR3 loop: CASSSSNTEAFF. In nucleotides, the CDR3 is TGTGCCAGCAGCTCGAGCAACACTGAAGCTTTCTTT.

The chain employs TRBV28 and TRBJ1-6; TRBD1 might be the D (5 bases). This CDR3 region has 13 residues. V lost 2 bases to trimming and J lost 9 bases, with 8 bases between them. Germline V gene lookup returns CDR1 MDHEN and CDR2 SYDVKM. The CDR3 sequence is CASSLRTISPLHF. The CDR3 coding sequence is TGTGCCAGCAGTTTACGGACAATTTCACCCCTCCACTTT. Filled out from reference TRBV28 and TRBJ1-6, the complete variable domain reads DVKVTQSSRYLVKRTGEKVFLECVQDMDHENMFWYRQDPGLGLRLIYFSYDVKMKEKGDIPEGYSVSREKKERFSLILESASTNQTSMYLCASSLRTISPLHFGNGTRLTVT.

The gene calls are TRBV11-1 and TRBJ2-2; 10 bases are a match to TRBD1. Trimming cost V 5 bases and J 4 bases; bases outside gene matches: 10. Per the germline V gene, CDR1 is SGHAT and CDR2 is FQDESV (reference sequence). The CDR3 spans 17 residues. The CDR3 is CASSQGQGLGITGELFF. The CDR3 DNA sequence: TGTGCCAGCAGCCAGGGACAGGGGCTAGGAATCACCGGGGAGCTGTTTTTT.

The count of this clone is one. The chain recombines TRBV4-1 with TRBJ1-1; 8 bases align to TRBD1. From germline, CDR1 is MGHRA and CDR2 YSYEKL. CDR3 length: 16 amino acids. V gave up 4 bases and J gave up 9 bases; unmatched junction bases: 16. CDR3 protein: CASSLPAGTGSRKAFF. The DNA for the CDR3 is TGCGCCAGCAGCCTCCCCGCCGGGACAGGCTCCAGGAAAGCTTTCTTT.

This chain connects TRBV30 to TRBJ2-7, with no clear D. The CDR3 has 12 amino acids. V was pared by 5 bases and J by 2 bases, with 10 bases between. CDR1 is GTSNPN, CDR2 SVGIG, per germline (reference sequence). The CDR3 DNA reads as TGTGCCTGGGACCGGGTCCCCTACGAGCAGTACTTC. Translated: CAWDRVPYEQYF.